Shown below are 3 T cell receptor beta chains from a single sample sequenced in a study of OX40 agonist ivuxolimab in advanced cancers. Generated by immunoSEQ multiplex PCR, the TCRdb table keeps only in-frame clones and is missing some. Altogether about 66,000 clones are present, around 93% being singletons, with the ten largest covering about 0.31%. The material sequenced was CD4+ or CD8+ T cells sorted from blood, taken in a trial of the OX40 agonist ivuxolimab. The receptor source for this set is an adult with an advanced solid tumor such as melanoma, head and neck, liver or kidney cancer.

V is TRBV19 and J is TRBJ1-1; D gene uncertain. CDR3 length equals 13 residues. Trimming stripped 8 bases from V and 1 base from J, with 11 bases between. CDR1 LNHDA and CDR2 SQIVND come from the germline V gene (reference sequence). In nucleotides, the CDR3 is TGTGCCAGTTCCCCCAACCCGAACACTGAAGCTTTCTTT. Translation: CASSPNPNTEAFF. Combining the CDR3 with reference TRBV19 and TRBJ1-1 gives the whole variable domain DGGITQSPKYLFRKEGQNVTLSCEQNLNHDAMYWYRQDPGQGLRLIYYSQIVNDFQKGDIAEGYSVSREKKESFPLTVTSAQKNPTAFYLCASSPNPNTEAFFGQGTRLTVV.

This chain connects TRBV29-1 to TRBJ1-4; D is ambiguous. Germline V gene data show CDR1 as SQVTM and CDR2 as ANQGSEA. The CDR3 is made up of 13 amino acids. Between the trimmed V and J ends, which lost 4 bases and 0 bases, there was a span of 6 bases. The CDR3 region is CSVVSATNEKLFF. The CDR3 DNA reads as TGCAGCGTTGTATCTGCAACTAATGAAAAACTGTTTTTT. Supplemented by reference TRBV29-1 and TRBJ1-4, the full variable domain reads SAVISQKPSRDICQRGTSLTIQCQVDSQVTMMFWYRQQPGQSLTLIATANQGSEATYESGFVIDKFPISRPNLTFSTLTVSNMSPEDSSIYLCSVVSATNEKLFFGSGTQLSVL.

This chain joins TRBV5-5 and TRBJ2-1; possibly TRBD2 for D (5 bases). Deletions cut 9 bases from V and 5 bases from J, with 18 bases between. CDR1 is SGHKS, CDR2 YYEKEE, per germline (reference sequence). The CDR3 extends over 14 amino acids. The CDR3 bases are TGTGCCACTCTGGACTTCTTTCCCAACAATGAGCAGTTCTTC. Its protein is CATLDFFPNNEQFF. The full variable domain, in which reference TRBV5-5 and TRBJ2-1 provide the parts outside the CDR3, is DAGVTQSPTHLIKTRGQQVTLRCSPISGHKSVSWYQQVLGQGPQFIFQYYEKEERGRGNFPDRFSARQFPNYSSELNVNALLLGDSALYLCATLDFFPNNEQFFGPGTRLTVL.